The T cell receptor beta chain described here comes from a study of T cells in Graves' hyperthyroidism and ophthalmopathy. Findings and caveats of the study: Appearing also in blood were most of the thyroid clonotypes expanded above 0.001.

Template material for amplifying TCR beta CDR3 regions consisted of RNA transcripts. First-round RT-PCR of the TCR CDR3 relied on the HTBI primer set. TCRdb reanalysed the multiplex PCR reads using MiXCR and keeps one entry per CDR3 protein. The sample carries 300,000 to 500,000 distinct CDR3 sequences, over 11% recorded once. With regard to this clonotype: Its specificity is unknown. This clone may be a read error of a much larger clone one base away. This CDR3 fails to terminate in the conserved phenylalanine or tryptophan, so it likely reflects a read error.

Patients were excluded for uncontrolled infection, other autoimmune disease, pregnancy or lactation. V shed 6 bases, J shed 2 bases, and the junction held 6 bases outside the gene matches. This CDR3 comprises 15 residues. What was sequenced was blood. The chain joins TRBV12-3 or TRBV12-4 to TRBJ1-4, with 7 bases matching TRBD1. The sequence was collected from a man aged 45 to 65 with Graves' ophthalmopathy. The CDR3 region has the DNA TGTGCCAGCAGCCTGGGACAGCTTACTAATGAAAAACTGTTTCTT. Its protein product is CASSLGQLTNEKLFL.